At least ten counts were recorded for the clone carrying this T cell receptor beta chain. What it recognizes is unknown. The data were taken from a study of T cells after yellow fever vaccination. Each CDR3 protein gets one entry after TCRdb re-called the 5' RACE reads with MiXCR. The data hold about 210,000 distinct CDR3 sequences, with around 6.7% observed a single time. J lost 6 bases, V lost 2 bases, and 8 bases had no gene match. This CDR3 has 16 amino acids. Study-level points and caveats: Clones from primary vaccination mostly reappeared after the booster (96% CD4, less than 90% CD8).

This sequence joins TRBV12-3 or TRBV12-4 and TRBJ2-4; TRBD2 aligns across 9 bases. The source of this sequence is a man aged 25-45 years who received the YFV17D yellow fever vaccine. This specimen consisted of CD4+ T cells sorted from PBMCs, obtained on the day of the yellow fever booster vaccination. The CDR3 DNA reads TGTGCCAGCAGTTTACGGGCGGGAGGGGCGCGAAACATTCAGTACTTC. Translation: CASSLRAGGARNIQYF.